This T cell receptor beta chain appears in the sequencing data of a study of preoperative IRX-2 immunotherapy in early breast cancer. The sample holds one count of this clone. Treatment reported: preoperative locoregional IRX-2 cytokine immunotherapy. Preoperative locoregional IRX-2 cytokine immunotherapy was tested in the phase Ib source study. Profiling relied on immunoSEQ multiplex PCR, and the TCRdb table lists in-frame clones only, not all of them. The profile covers some 99,000 clones, with about nine tenths appearing a single time and approximately 2% taken by the ten largest. CDR1 and CDR2 from the germline V gene are SGHRS and YFSETQ. V lost 4 bases to trimming and J lost 3 bases, with 15 bases between them. This CDR3 is built from 15 residues.

The chain recombines TRBV5-1 with TRBJ2-3, with D possibly matching TRBD2 (6 bases). The clonotype originates from a human donor with breast cancer. Source: tumor tissue, taken after IRX-2 immunotherapy. The CDR3 spells CASSAGPTPTDTQYF. DNA for the CDR3: TGCGCCAGCAGCGCGGGACCGACTCCTACAGATACGCAGTATTTT.